Shown below are 17 T cell receptor beta chains from a single sample sequenced in a study of cytomegalovirus exposure and HLA in healthy donors. Vbeta (60) and Jbeta (13) primers were used in the PCR. Repertoires were generated with immunoSEQ multiplex PCR, while TCRdb's copy carries only in-frame clones and drops some. Altogether 100,000 to 150,000 clones are present, around three quarters being singletons, with the ten largest covering about 13%. Sequencing used PBMCs. The receptors derive from a woman aged 55 to 70 in good health and CMV-seropositive.

The J gene is TRBJ2-1, the V gene TRBV4-3, with D maybe TRBD2 (5 bases). V gave up 0 bases and J gave up 4 bases, with 10 bases separating them. CDR1 is LGHNA, CDR2 YSLEER, per germline. There are 15 residues in the CDR3. The CDR3 DNA sequence: TGCGCCAGCAGCCAAGAGAGGGTTCAGTACAATGAGCAGTTCTTC. Its protein product is CASSQERVQYNEQFF.

The genes are TRBV18 and TRBJ2-7, with D hard to call. The CDR3 is made up of 12 amino acids. Per germline, CDR1 KGHSH and CDR2 LQKENI. The V end was cut by 3 bases, the J end by 4 bases, with 7 bases between. This chain's CDR3 is CASSPTLYEQYF. The CDR3 DNA follows: TGTGCCAGCTCACCGACTCTGTACGAGCAGTACTTC. Drawing the rest from reference TRBV18 and TRBJ2-7, the complete variable domain is NAGVMQNPRHLVRRRGQEARLRCSPMKGHSHVYWYRQLPEEGLKFMVYLQKENIIDESGMPKERFSAEFPKEGPSILRIQQVVRGDSAAYFCASSPTLYEQYFGPGTRLTVT.

The J gene is TRBJ2-1, the V gene TRBV9, with 10 nucleotides matching TRBD1. The CDR3 consists of 15 residues. With V trimmed by 1 base and J by 4 bases, 2 bases remained unmatched. Germline V gene sequence: CDR1 SGDLS, CDR2 YYNGEE. The CDR3 protein is CASSVRDRGYNEQFF. In DNA form, the CDR3 reads TGTGCCAGCAGCGTAAGGGACAGGGGATACAATGAGCAGTTCTTC.

The chain recombines TRBV7-2 with TRBJ1-5; 7 bases match TRBD1. The CDR3 is 12 amino acids. Germline assignment: CDR1 SGHTA and CDR2 FQGNSA. After removal of 4 bases from V and 10 bases from J, the junction contained 4 bases not matched to a gene. The CDR3 nucleotides read TGTGCCAGCAGCTCCAGGGGGGCCCCCCAGCATTTT. Amino acid sequence: CASSSRGAPQHF.

The chain uses TRBV5-1 and TRBJ2-7; perhaps TRBD1 as D (6 bases). CDR3 length equals 14 residues. The germline V and J ends were trimmed by 0 bases and 10 bases, with 17 bases remaining between them. Germline V lookup: CDR1 SGHRS, CDR2 YFSETQ. The CDR3 region has the DNA TGCGCCAGCAGCTTGGGACAGGTGGGTGGAGGACAGTACTTC. It codes for CASSLGQVGGGQYF.

The V call is TRBV6-6, the J call TRBJ1-2; D unclear. Germline V gene sequence: CDR1 MNHNY, CDR2 SVGAGI (reference sequence). The CDR3 spans 11 residues. The DNA of the CDR3 is TGTGCGGCCGGGGAGAACTATGGCTACACCTTC. Its protein product is CAAGENYGYTF.

The chain combines TRBV6-1 with TRBJ2-7; the D gene is possibly TRBD1 (5 bases). V dropped 3 bases and J dropped 5 bases, with 17 bases sitting between them. CDR3 size: 15 residues. Germline V CDR1 and CDR2: MNHNS, SASEGT. The CDR3 is CASSDQRGGVDEQYF. The CDR3, as DNA: TGTGCCAGCAGTGATCAAAGGGGCGGTGTCGACGAGCAGTACTTC.

The chain couples TRBV7-9 to TRBJ1-5, with a possible D match to TRBD1 (6 bases). Deletions cut 5 bases from V and 7 bases from J, with 12 bases between. The CDR3 sequence is 13 residues long. CDR1 is SEHNR and CDR2 is FQNEAQ in the germline V gene (reference sequence). The CDR3 nucleotides read TGTGCCAGCAGCCTTGAACAGGGACAGCCCCAGCATTTT. Residues: CASSLEQGQPQHF. The variable domain in full, with the rest retrieved from reference TRBV7-9 and TRBJ1-5, is DTGVSQNPRHKITKRGQNVTFRCDPISEHNRLYWYRQTLGQGPEFLTYFQNEAQLEKSRLLSDRFSAERPKGSFSTLEIQRTEQGDSAMYLCASSLEQGQPQHFGDGTRLSIL.

The V call is TRBV30, the J call TRBJ2-2; a weak D match, TRBD2 (8 bases). Trimming removed 4 bases from V and 5 bases from J, with 17 bases in between. Looked up from germline, CDR1 is GTSNPN and CDR2 is SVGIG (reference sequence). The CDR3 runs to 15 residues. The CDR3 DNA reads TGTGCCTGGACGGGGGGGACAGTTAGGACCGGGGAGCTGTTTTTT. Encoded protein: CAWTGGTVRTGELFF.

V usage is TRBV11-2 and J usage is TRBJ1-2; tentatively, D is TRBD1 (5 bases). The CDR3 spans 15 residues. CDR1 and CDR2 (germline): SGHAT, FQNNGV. Deletions cut 0 bases from V and 7 bases from J, with 15 bases between. CDR3: CASSLDPRTSGGYTF. CDR3 bases: TGTGCCAGCAGCTTAGACCCCCGGACATCGGGTGGCTACACCTTC.

The V gene is TRBV6-1, the J gene TRBJ2-1; no reliable D call. The CDR3 sequence is 13 residues long. The germline V gene has CDR1 MNHNS and CDR2 SASEGT. Trimming pared 0 bases from V and 7 bases from J, leaving 7 bases between. The CDR3 coding sequence is TGTGCCAGCAGTGAAGCCTTGTCTAATGAGCAGTTCTTC. This translates into CASSEALSNEQFF.

V usage is TRBV9 and J usage is TRBJ2-3, with TRBD2 matching over 7 bases. CDR1 and CDR2 (germline): SGDLS, YYNGEE. CDR3 size: 14 residues. V lost 6 bases and J lost 1; bases outside the gene matches: 5. CDR3 nucleotides: TGTGCCAGCAAGCGGGACTCAGGCACAGATACGCAGTATTTT. This gives the protein CASKRDSGTDTQYF.

CDR3 sequence: CASSELYLDTQYF. CDR3 DNA sequence: TGTGCCAGCAGTGAACTATATCTGGATACGCAGTATTTT. The chain joins TRBV6-1 to TRBJ2-3; D gene ambiguous. V was trimmed by 2 bases and J by 6 bases, leaving 9 bases between them. Germline assignment: CDR1 MNHNS and CDR2 SASEGT. This CDR3 is 13 amino acids long.

V usage is TRBV7-9 and J usage is TRBJ1-4; TRBD1 aligns across 9 bases. The length of the CDR3 is 15 residues. J lost 5 bases, V lost 5 bases, and 6 bases had no gene match. Germline loops: CDR1 SEHNR, CDR2 FQNEAQ (reference sequence). The DNA for the CDR3 is TGTGCCAGCAGCAGACAGGGGGTCATAAATGAAAAACTGTTTTTT. Translated, it gives CASSRQGVINEKLFF.

This chain uses TRBV11-3 with TRBJ1-3; D uncertain. The V end was cut by 5 bases, the J end by 0 bases, with 5 bases between. This CDR3 has 13 residues. Germline CDR1 is SGHNT and CDR2 is YENEEA. CDR3 in amino acids: CASSHGSGNTIYF. As DNA, the CDR3 is TGTGCCAGCAGCCACGGCTCTGGAAACACCATATATTTT.

CDR3 sequence: CASSPPPPMTSYEQYF. CDR3 nucleotide sequence: TGTGCCAGCAGCCCACCTCCCCCGATGACTTCCTACGAGCAGTACTTC. The chain carries TRBV5-4 and TRBJ2-7; no firm D call. V dropped 4 bases and J dropped 1 base, with 18 bases sitting between them. The CDR3 covers 16 residues. The germline CDR1 and CDR2 sequences are SGHNT and YYREEE (reference sequence).

This clone has a handful of counts. The chain has TRBV18 and TRBJ2-5; 8 positions match TRBD2. The CDR3 runs to 18 residues. V dropped 0 bases and J dropped 3; count of bases not matched to a gene: 12. Germline V gives CDR1 KGHSH, CDR2 LQKENI. The CDR3 DNA is TGTGCCAGCTCACCACCCTTCGCCAGCGGGGGACTTAAAGAGACCCAGTACTTC. Translating it yields CASSPPFASGGLKETQYF.